What follows are 6 T cell receptor beta chains derived from one specimen sequenced in a study of beta chain features in type 1 diabetes (dated by TCRdb to the late 2010s). The library was built by means of the immunoSEQ multiplex PCR assay. The entire isolated RNA was reverse transcribed using the High Capacity cDNA Reverse Transcription Kit, and thus expressed TCRB transcripts were sequenced. In TCRdb, the immuneACCESS table is reduced to in-frame sequences with V and J assigned. These tables do not hold every clone; where another copy was compared, an unresolved V gene accounts for under half, and the others remain unexplained. Here the sample has more than 350,000 clones; 11% occur a single time. 0.04% to 0.05% of the sample is taken by the ten largest. The sample comprised naive CD4+ T cells from blood. Interpreted using the paper, the cell subset or site label stands for: true naive CD4+ T cells. The receptor set was obtained from a woman between 18 and 29 years old in good health.

The chain links TRBV15 to TRBJ2-3, with D tentatively TRBD1 (5 bases). V was clipped by 3 bases and J by 1 base, with 8 bases between them. Germline V gene sequence: CDR1 LNHNV, CDR2 YYDKDF (reference sequence). The CDR3 runs 14 residues. CDR3 DNA sequence: TGTGCCACCAGCAGGGACACCCGCACAGATACGCAGTATTTT. It is translated as CATSRDTRTDTQYF.

This clone was picked up a small number of times. V gene TRBV7-3 combines with J gene TRBJ2-1, with no clear D. CDR1 and CDR2 from the germline V gene are SGHTA and FQGTGA. The CDR3 sequence is 13 residues long. V dropped 5 bases and J dropped 6 bases, with 11 bases sitting between them. The chain's CDR3 is CASSLFWGNEQFF. The CDR3 DNA reads TGTGCCAGCAGCCTGTTTTGGGGCAATGAGCAGTTCTTC.

The chain recombines TRBV2 with TRBJ2-6; tentatively, D is TRBD1 (6 bases). From germline, CDR1 is SNHLY and CDR2 FYNNEI. The CDR3 runs 15 residues. Deletions cut 7 bases from V and 2 bases from J, with 12 bases between. Written as DNA, the CDR3 is TGTGCCAGCACGACCGCAGGGGCTGGGGCCAACGTCCTGACTTTC. Residues: CASTTAGAGANVLTF.

In this sample, this clone turned up a few times. This chain links TRBV29-1 with TRBJ1-3, with D maybe TRBD1 (6 bases). There are 13 residues in the CDR3. With 5 bases removed from V and 4 bases from J, the gap between germline ends came to 12 bases. Germline loops: CDR1 SQVTM, CDR2 ANQGSEA. This chain's CDR3 is CSVRGAGGNTIYF. CDR3 in DNA: TGCAGCGTTAGGGGGGCCGGCGGAAACACCATATATTTT.

The rearrangement links TRBV18 to TRBJ2-2; D perhaps matches TRBD1 (6 bases). Germline V gene data show CDR1 as KGHSH and CDR2 as LQKENI. The CDR3 is 12 residues long. With 5 bases removed from V and 7 bases from J, the gap between germline ends came to 8 bases. CDR3 sequence (DNA): TGTGCCAGCTCAGCGGACAGCGGGGAGCTGTTTTTT. It specifies CASSADSGELFF.

This clone was seen a handful of times. The chain recombines TRBV7-9 with TRBJ2-1; tentatively, D is TRBD1 or TRBD2 (6 bases each). Per the germline V gene, CDR1 is SEHNR and CDR2 is FQNEAQ (reference sequence). CDR3 length: 16 residues. Trimming cost V 7 bases and J 5 bases, with 21 bases left between them. For the CDR3, the DNA is TGTGCCAGCACCGAATTGTTCCGGGGGCGAGACAATGAGCAGTTCTTC. Translated: CASTELFRGRDNEQFF.